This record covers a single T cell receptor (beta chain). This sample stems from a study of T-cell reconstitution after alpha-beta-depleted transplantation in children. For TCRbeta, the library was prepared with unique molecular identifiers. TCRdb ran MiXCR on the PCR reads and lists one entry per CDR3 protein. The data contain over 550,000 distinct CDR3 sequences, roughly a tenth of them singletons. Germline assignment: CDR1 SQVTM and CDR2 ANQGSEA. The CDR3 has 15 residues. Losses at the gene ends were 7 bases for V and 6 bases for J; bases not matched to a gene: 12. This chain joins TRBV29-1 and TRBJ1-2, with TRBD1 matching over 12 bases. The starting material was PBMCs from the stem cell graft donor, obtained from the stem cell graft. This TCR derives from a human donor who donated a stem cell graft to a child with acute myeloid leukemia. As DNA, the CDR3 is TGCAGCGCCTTATCCGGGACAGGGGGCTCGGATGGCTACACCTTC. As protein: CSALSGTGGSDGYTF.